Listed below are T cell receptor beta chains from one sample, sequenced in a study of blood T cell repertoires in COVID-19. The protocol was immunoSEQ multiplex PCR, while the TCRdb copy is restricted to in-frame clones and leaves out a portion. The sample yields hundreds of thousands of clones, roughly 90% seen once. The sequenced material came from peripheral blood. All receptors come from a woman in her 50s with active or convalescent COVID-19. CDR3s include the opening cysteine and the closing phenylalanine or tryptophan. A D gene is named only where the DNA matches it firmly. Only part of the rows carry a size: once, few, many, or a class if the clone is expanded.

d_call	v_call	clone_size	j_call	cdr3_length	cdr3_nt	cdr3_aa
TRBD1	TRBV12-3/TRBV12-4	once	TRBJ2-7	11	TGTGCCAGCAAAGCAGGGGGCGAGCAGTACTTC	CASKAGGEQYF
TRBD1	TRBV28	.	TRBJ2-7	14	TGTGCCAGCACCGTACCGGACAGGGCCTACGAGCAGTACTTC	CASTVPDRAYEQYF
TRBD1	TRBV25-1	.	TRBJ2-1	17	TGTGCCAGCAGTGATCCTGTATCAGGGGGCCCCTACAATGAGCAGTTCTTC	CASSDPVSGGPYNEQFF
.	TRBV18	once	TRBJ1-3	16	TGTGCCAGCTCACCGACTTCCTCGAGCTCTGGAAACACCATATATTTT	CASSPTSSSSGNTIYF
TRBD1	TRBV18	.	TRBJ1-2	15	TGTGCCAGCTCACCCAGCTCCGGACAGGGGCTCGGCTACACCTTC	CASSPSSGQGLGYTF
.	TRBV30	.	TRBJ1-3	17	TGTGCCTGGAGTGTTACGGGTTTACCAAGCTCTGGAAACACCATATATTTT	CAWSVTGLPSSGNTIYF
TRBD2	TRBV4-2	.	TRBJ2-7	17	TGTGCCAGCAGCCAAGGGGGGGCCGGGACTAGCTCCTACGAGCAGTACTTC	CASSQGGAGTSSYEQYF
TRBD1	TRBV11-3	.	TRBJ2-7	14	TGTGCCAGCAGCTTTGGGACAGGGGCTTACGAGCAGTACTTC	CASSFGTGAYEQYF
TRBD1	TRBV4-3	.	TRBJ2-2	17	TGCGCCAGCAGCCAAGATTGGGACAGGGGGCTCACCGGGGAGCTGTTTTTT	CASSQDWDRGLTGELFF
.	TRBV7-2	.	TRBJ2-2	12	TGTGCCAGCAGCTCCCCTCCCGGGGAGCTGTTTTTT	CASSSPPGELFF
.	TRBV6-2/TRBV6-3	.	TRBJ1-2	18	TGTGCCAGCAGTTATAGTTCCTTTGGACAAGACGCTAACTATGGCTACACCTTC	CASSYSSFGQDANYGYTF
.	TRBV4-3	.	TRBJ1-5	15	TGCGCCAGCAGCCAAGATGGGGGGGAGAATCAGCCCCAGCATTTT	CASSQDGGENQPQHF
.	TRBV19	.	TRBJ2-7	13	TGTGCCAGTAGTATAGGCAGCTCCTACGAGCAGTACTTC	CASSIGSSYEQYF